What follows are 26 T cell receptor beta chains derived from one specimen sequenced in a study of vaccination effects on CD4 cells after COVID-19. Expansion of antigen-specific CD4+ T cells with viral peptide pools was carried out by the ViraFEST assay before sequencing. Cells that had been cultured for ten to eleven days were the source of isolated CD4+ T cells. Two-dose vaccination with either BNT162b2 or mRNA-1273 was given to the participants. These TCRs' antigens remain unknown. Generated by immunoSEQ multiplex PCR, the TCRdb table keeps only in-frame clones and is missing some. The top ten hold over 8% of the sample, which has 20,000 to 25,000 clones, about 70% seen once. Sequenced here: CD4+ T cells from PBMCs cultured with SARS-CoV-2 spike peptides, sampled after COVID-19 vaccination. The receptors were sampled from a human donor who received a COVID-19 vaccine.

The rearrangement uses TRBV19 and TRBJ1-2; no reliable D call. The CDR3 spans 12 residues. Trimming pared 8 bases from V and 4 bases from J, leaving 11 bases between. Germline V CDR1 and CDR2: LNHDA, SQIVND (reference sequence). CDR3 amino acids: CASRRFGYGYTF. CDR3 sequence (DNA): TGTGCCAGTCGACGTTTCGGCTATGGCTACACCTTC.

The rearrangement joins TRBV2 to TRBJ2-5; D gene uncertain. Trimming shortened V by 7 bases and J by 7 bases, and 22 bases separated the two germline ends. Germline V gene sequence: CDR1 SNHLY, CDR2 FYNNEI. The CDR3 runs to 15 residues. The CDR3 reads CASIPPSGQSGTQYF. The CDR3 DNA is TGTGCCAGCATACCCCCGAGTGGGCAGAGTGGGACCCAGTACTTC.

The CDR3 DNA reads TGTGCCGCGAGGGGGACTAACAACGAGCAGTACTTC. It encodes CAARGTNNEQYF. This sequence joins TRBV6-5 and TRBJ2-7; a possible D gene is TRBD2 (7 bases). Germline assignment: CDR1 MNHEY and CDR2 SVGAGI. The CDR3 spans 12 residues. V gave up 11 bases and J gave up 5 bases, with 16 bases separating them.

The chain uses TRBV11-3 and TRBJ2-1; TRBD2 aligns across 12 bases. V lost 1 base and J lost 7; bases outside the gene matches: 2. The CDR3 totals 15 residues. Germline CDR1 reads SGHNT; CDR2 reads YENEEA. The CDR3 loop is CASSLGGLAGNEQFF. CDR3 coding DNA: TGTGCCAGCAGCTTAGGGGGACTAGCGGGTAATGAGCAGTTCTTC.

The chain has TRBV20-1 and TRBJ1-3; 10 bases are shared with TRBD1. The ends lost 3 bases at V and 13 bases at J; junction bases unmatched: 3. The germline V gene has CDR1 DFQATT and CDR2 SNEGSKA (reference sequence). CDR3 length: 11 amino acids. The CDR3 loop is CSARVGQGIYF. In nucleotides, the CDR3 is TGCAGTGCTAGGGTGGGACAGGGGATATATTTT.

This clone ranks as medium-sized (0.01 to 0.1%). This sequence joins TRBV5-1 and TRBJ2-2; D is possibly TRBD1 (5 bases). Germline CDR1 is SGHRS and CDR2 is YFSETQ. Trimming removed 3 bases at V and 2 bases at J, with 11 bases between. This CDR3 comprises 15 residues. CDR3 DNA: TGCGCCAGCAGCTCGCGAGGACACAACACCGGGGAGCTGTTTTTT. Amino acid sequence: CASSSRGHNTGELFF.

The chain recombines TRBV10-3 with TRBJ1-1; 7 nucleotides agree with TRBD1. This CDR3 is 14 amino acids long. Germline CDR1 ENHRY, CDR2 SYGVKD. Losses at the gene ends were 7 bases for V and 0 bases for J; bases not matched to a gene: 5. Here the CDR3 reads CAITGQPMNTEAFF. The CDR3 coding sequence is TGTGCCATCACGGGACAGCCGATGAACACTGAAGCTTTCTTT.

V is TRBV10-3 and J is TRBJ2-1; either TRBD1 or TRBD2 may supply D (5 bases each). The CDR3 consists of 13 residues. Germline lookup yields CDR1 ENHRY and CDR2 SYGVKD. V dropped 10 bases and J dropped 6 bases, with 16 bases sitting between them. CDR3 bases: TGTGCCACGACAAGGGACGGCCGCAATGAGCAGTTCTTC. It yields the protein CATTRDGRNEQFF.

The V gene is TRBV18, the J gene TRBJ2-1; 9 nucleotides agree with TRBD1. The germline V gene encodes CDR1 KGHSH and CDR2 LQKENI. The trim removed 3 bases at V and 7 bases at J, leaving 4 bases unmatched. The CDR3 runs to 14 residues. The CDR3 loop reads CASSPGTGKNEQFF. Here the CDR3 DNA reads TGTGCCAGCTCACCCGGGACAGGGAAAAATGAGCAGTTCTTC.

The chain couples TRBV10-1 to TRBJ2-3; 7 bases line up with TRBD1. V trimming: 3 bases; J trimming: 3 bases; junction bases outside the gene matches: 15. Germline V lookup: CDR1 WNHNN, CDR2 SYGVQD (reference sequence). This CDR3 contains 18 residues. Here the CDR3 reads CASSDPPFRTGETDTQYF. CDR3 bases: TGCGCCAGCAGTGATCCCCCTTTTCGGACAGGAGAGACAGATACGCAGTATTTT.

The chain is built from TRBV6-1 and TRBJ2-7; D unclear. Per germline, CDR1 MNHNS and CDR2 SASEGT. The V gene lost 1 base and the J gene lost 1 base, with 11 bases spanning the gap. This CDR3 has 15 amino acids. The CDR3 nucleotides are TGTGCCAGCAGTGAAGGAAACAGCGAGTCCTACGAGCAGTACTTC. It translates to CASSEGNSESYEQYF.

The chain links TRBV28 to TRBJ1-2; 8 nucleotides agree with TRBD1. The length of the CDR3 is 14 residues. The trim removed 5 bases at V and 4 bases at J, leaving 6 bases unmatched. The V gene's germline CDR1 is MDHEN and CDR2 SYDVKM. CDR3 DNA: TGTGCCAGCAGTCGGGGACAGGACAGCTATGGCTACACCTTC. Translation gives CASSRGQDSYGYTF.

The sample holds one count of this clone. V is TRBV11-2 and J is TRBJ2-4; D gene unclear. Germline values: CDR1 SGHAT, CDR2 FQNNGV. V lost 1 base and J 15 bases, leaving 13 bases between the germline ends. This CDR3 has 12 amino acids. CDR3 DNA: TGTGCCAGCAGCTTAGTAAGTGGTTCTGTGTACTTC. Its translation: CASSLVSGSVYF.

This rearrangement joins TRBV5-6 to TRBJ2-7, with D possibly matching TRBD2 (5 bases). Germline values: CDR1 SGHDT, CDR2 YYEEEE. The CDR3 length is 13 residues. Trimming stripped 0 bases from V and 4 bases from J, with 8 bases between. CDR3 DNA sequence: TGTGCCAGCAGCTTGGACCCGGGGTACGAGCAGTACTTC. It yields the protein CASSLDPGYEQYF. Combining the CDR3 with reference TRBV5-6 and TRBJ2-7 gives the whole variable domain DAGVTQSPTHLIKTRGQQVTLRCSPKSGHDTVSWYQQALGQGPQFIFQYYEEEERQRGNFPDRFSGHQFPNYSSELNVNALLLGDSALYLCASSLDPGYEQYFGPGTRLTVT.

V gene TRBV7-2 combines with J gene TRBJ2-5; possibly TRBD1 or TRBD2 for D (6 bases each). Germline assignment: CDR1 SGHTA and CDR2 FQGNSA. This CDR3 spans 16 amino acids. V was shortened by 5 bases and J by 3 bases, with 19 bases between the two germline ends. The CDR3 DNA is TGTGCCAGCAGCCAAAGCACGTGGGGGGCCAAAGAGACCCAGTACTTC. Translated: CASSQSTWGAKETQYF.

The chain's CDR3 is CARNLQGDFNADTQYF. The CDR3 region has the DNA TGTGCCAGAAACTTACAGGGAGATTTTAACGCAGATACGCAGTATTTT. This chain uses TRBV21-1 with TRBJ2-3; the DNA was not compared with TRBD1, the D call given in the table. TRBV21-1 is a known pseudogene. The CDR3 runs to 16 residues.

J is TRBJ2-5 and V is TRBV27; 8 bases match TRBD1. The CDR3 is made up of 14 amino acids. V dropped 0 bases and J dropped 5; count of bases not matched to a gene: 2. The germline V gene encodes CDR1 MNHEY and CDR2 SMNVEV (reference sequence). The CDR3 DNA is TGTGCCAGCAGTTTATCGAGACAGGGGGAGACCCAGTACTTC. Protein: CASSLSRQGETQYF.

The V gene is TRBV5-5, the J gene TRBJ2-7; D is perhaps TRBD2 (6 bases). Trimming cost V 0 bases and J 3 bases, with 13 bases left between them. In germline, CDR1 is SGHKS, CDR2 YYEKEE (reference sequence). The CDR3 spans 15 residues. The CDR3 loop is CASSLASGVNYEQYF. Written as DNA, the CDR3 is TGTGCCAGCAGCTTGGCATCGGGGGTCAACTACGAGCAGTACTTC.

V and J are TRBV5-6 and TRBJ2-7; D ambiguous. The CDR3 runs to 16 residues. Per germline, CDR1 SGHDT and CDR2 YYEEEE. V was trimmed by 0 bases and J by 0 bases, leaving 13 bases between them. CDR3 sequence (DNA): TGTGCCAGCAGCTTGGGGTGGGGATCAAGCTCCTACGAGCAGTACTTC. Its protein is CASSLGWGSSSYEQYF.

The count of this clone is one. The rearrangement joins TRBV3-1 (or the pseudogene TRBV3-2) to TRBJ1-3; no clear D. Germline loops: CDR1 LGHDT, CDR2 YNNKEL (reference sequence). This CDR3 comprises 16 residues. V lost 0 bases and J 4 bases, leaving 13 bases between the germline ends. CDR3 bases: TGTGCCAGCAGCCAAGATCTGACTGCGGGAGGAAACACCATATATTTT. It codes for CASSQDLTAGGNTIYF.

V usage is TRBV5-8 and J usage is TRBJ1-2; possible D gene TRBD1, 5 bases. CDR3 length equals 17 residues. The ends were cut back, 0 bases at V and 4 bases at J, with 19 bases in the middle. Per germline, CDR1 SGHTS and CDR2 YDEGEE. DNA for the CDR3: TGTGCCAGCAGCTTGGGGACCTCCCGGGACGGGAGCTATGGCTACACCTTC. Protein product: CASSLGTSRDGSYGYTF.

V usage is TRBV6-5 and J usage is TRBJ2-3, with D perhaps assigned TRBD1 or TRBD2 (5 bases each). The ends were cut back, 8 bases at V and 4 bases at J, with 13 bases in the middle. There are 13 residues in the CDR3. Germline CDR1 reads MNHEY; CDR2 reads SVGAGI. CDR3 sequence: CASRGPAPDTQYF. CDR3 nucleotides: TGTGCCAGCCGGGGACCGGCCCCAGATACGCAGTATTTT.

This clone was picked up a small number of times. The chain couples TRBV5-6 to TRBJ1-6, with TRBD1 matching 7 bases. CDR3 length: 16 residues. J was trimmed by 5 bases and V by 1 base; bases with no gene match: 6. CDR1 and CDR2 from the germline V gene are SGHDT and YYEEEE. CDR3 bases: TGTGCCAGCAGCTTGATAACAGGGGCCAATAATTCACCCCTCCACTTT. This codes for CASSLITGANNSPLHF.

V and J are TRBV5-1 and TRBJ1-2; D perhaps matches TRBD1 (6 bases). V was clipped by 3 bases and J by 2 bases, with 8 bases between them. Germline lookup yields CDR1 SGHRS and CDR2 YFSETQ. The CDR3 has 13 amino acids. The CDR3 is CASSSGQNYGYTF. CDR3 nucleotide sequence: TGCGCCAGCAGCTCTGGACAGAACTATGGCTACACCTTC.

This clone was seen only a few times. The rearrangement joins TRBV19 to TRBJ1-2; D unclear. The CDR3 consists of 14 residues. The V gene lost 1 base and the J gene lost 7 bases, with 13 bases spanning the gap. The germline V gene encodes CDR1 LNHDA and CDR2 SQIVND (reference sequence). CDR3 residues: CASSIGQAQLGYTF. In DNA, the CDR3 is TGTGCCAGTAGTATAGGCCAGGCCCAGCTTGGCTACACCTTC.

This clone was seen a single time. V and J are TRBV21-1 and TRBJ1-5. TRBV21-1 is labeled a pseudogene. The CDR3 length is 10 residues. The CDR3 nucleotides read TGTGCCAGCTTGGGTGGGCCCCAGCATTTT. Translating it yields CASLGGPQHF.